This T cell receptor beta chain originates from a study of post-analysis software for immune sequencing data. At the level of the study: Multiple sclerosis in the patients followed relapsing-remitting, secondary progressive and progressive-relapsing courses. Broader study findings: Comparison with controls showed significantly lower normalized Chao1 diversity in multiple sclerosis patients. About 5 TRBV segments appeared more often in patients than in controls, and TRBV5-6, TRBV5-1 and TRBV20-1 were among these.

The TCR beta cDNA libraries contained unique molecular identifiers. Yield was 500,000 or so cDNA molecules from approximately 0.91 to 9.4 million T cells. TCRdb recomputed calls from the PCR reads with MiXCR, one row per CDR3 protein. Of more than 450,000 distinct CDR3 sequences in the sample, about a third were seen once. The CDR3 consists of 14 residues. The germline CDR1 and CDR2 sequences are MGHRA and YSYEKL. With V trimmed by 5 bases and J by 8 bases, 9 bases remained unmatched. This clonotype has a single count. The target antigen is unknown. A much larger clone lies a single base off, so this may be a read error.

The J gene is TRBJ2-7, the V gene TRBV4-1; 10 bases fit TRBD1. This clonotype was obtained from a girl aged 2 to 17 with multiple sclerosis. Specimen: blood. The CDR3 DNA reads TGCGCCAGCAGCGAGGGACAGGGGATCAACAAGCAGTACTTC. This translates into CASSEGQGINKQYF.